These 31 T cell receptor beta chains share one sample of origin, sequenced in a study of cytomegalovirus exposure and HLA in healthy donors. Libraries were prepared by immunoSEQ multiplex PCR; TCRdb keeps only in-frame clonotypes and omits some of them. The profile covers about 330,000 clones, with around 87% appearing a single time and roughly 1.2% taken by the ten largest. Material for sequencing was PBMCs. The origin of the receptors is a woman between 25 and 40 years old in good health and CMV-seropositive.

The chain carries TRBV5-6 and TRBJ2-7; TRBD1 matches 9 bases. Germline V CDR1 and CDR2: SGHDT, YYEEEE. The junction had 6 bases not matched to a gene; V was cut back by 0 bases and J by 5 bases. This CDR3 has 15 residues. The CDR3 region has the DNA TGTGCCAGCAGCTTGGAGGGACAGGGATGGGACGAGCAGTACTTC. Translating it yields CASSLEGQGWDEQYF.

The chain carries TRBV4-3 and TRBJ2-7; weak D call: TRBD2 (6 bases). With 5 bases removed from V and 5 bases from J, the gap between germline ends came to 13 bases. CDR1 and CDR2 from the germline V gene are LGHNA and YSLEER. This CDR3 is 13 amino acids long. The CDR3 DNA reads TGCGCCAGCAGCTACTCCGGGACTGACGAGCAGTACTTC. Protein: CASSYSGTDEQYF.

This clone appeared a few times. V gene TRBV28 combines with J gene TRBJ2-2; D is unclear. Looked up from germline, CDR1 is MDHEN and CDR2 is SYDVKM. The ends were cut back, 7 bases at V and 3 bases at J, with 9 bases in the middle. There are 13 residues in the CDR3. DNA of the CDR3: TGTGCCAGCACAACAAGATACACCGGGGAGCTGTTTTTT. Amino acids: CASTTRYTGELFF.

This clone was observed a single time. The chain joins TRBV27 to TRBJ2-1; TRBD2 might be the D (6 bases). Germline CDR1 reads MNHEY; CDR2 reads SMNVEV (reference sequence). This CDR3 is 14 amino acids long. Between the trimmed V and J ends, which lost 5 bases and 6 bases, there was a span of 14 bases. The CDR3 coding sequence is TGTGCCAGCAGTCCCAGCCCCGGGGGCAATGAGCAGTTCTTC. Residues: CASSPSPGGNEQFF.

This chain connects TRBV5-1 to TRBJ2-3, with 11 bases lining up with TRBD2. Germline CDR1 and CDR2: SGHRS and YFSETQ. With V trimmed by 2 bases and J by 3 bases, 5 bases remained unmatched. The CDR3 is 16 residues long. Written as DNA, the CDR3 is TGCGCCAGCAGCTTAACTAGCGGGGGTCGAACAGATACGCAGTATTTT. Translation gives CASSLTSGGRTDTQYF.

V gene TRBV7-8 combines with J gene TRBJ1-1; D may be TRBD1 (5 bases). Germline CDR1 and CDR2: SGHVS and FQNEAQ. Trimming removed 5 bases at V and 4 bases at J, with 17 bases between. The CDR3 loop spans 15 amino acids. CDR3 residues: CASSPRRGLGTEAFF. The CDR3 nucleotides read TGTGCCAGCAGCCCAAGGCGGGGGTTGGGCACTGAAGCTTTCTTT. The full variable domain, rest sourced from reference TRBV7-8 and TRBJ1-1, is GAGVSQSPRYKVAKRGQDVALRCDPISGHVSLFWYQQALGQGPEFLTYFQNEAQLDKSGLPSDRFFAERPEGSVSTLKIQRTQQEDSAVYLCASSPRRGLGTEAFFGQGTRLTVV.

The chain links TRBV27 to TRBJ2-7; 9 bases match TRBD1. Germline loops: CDR1 MNHEY, CDR2 SMNVEV (reference sequence). The CDR3 sequence is 14 residues long. After removal of 5 bases from V and 2 bases from J, the junction contained 4 bases not matched to a gene. Written as DNA, the CDR3 is TGTGCCAGCAGTGAGCGACAGGGGGCCTACGAGCAGTACTTC. Its protein is CASSERQGAYEQYF.

This clone is a singleton in its sample. The chain couples TRBV9 to TRBJ2-1, with 7 bases matching TRBD1. J lost 5 bases, V lost 5 bases, and 10 bases had no gene match. Germline assignment: CDR1 SGDLS and CDR2 YYNGEE. The CDR3 extends over 15 amino acids. CDR3 residues: CASRREGTEHNEQFF. The CDR3 coding sequence is TGTGCCAGCAGGAGAGAAGGGACAGAGCACAATGAGCAGTTCTTC.

The chain employs TRBV28 and TRBJ1-4; a possible D gene is TRBD1 (5 bases). The V gene lost 7 bases and the J gene lost 3 bases, with 12 bases spanning the gap. The germline CDR1 and CDR2 sequences are MDHEN and SYDVKM. CDR3 size: 14 residues. CDR3 DNA sequence: TGTGCCAGCAAACGCACGGGGGCTAATGAAAAACTGTTTTTT. Residues: CASKRTGANEKLFF. Full variable domain (missing parts from reference TRBV28 and TRBJ1-4): DVKVTQSSRYLVKRTGEKVFLECVQDMDHENMFWYRQDPGLGLRLIYFSYDVKMKEKGDIPEGYSVSREKKERFSLILESASTNQTSMYLCASKRTGANEKLFFGSGTQLSVL.

This rearrangement joins TRBV4-1 to TRBJ2-7, with D tentatively TRBD1 or TRBD2 (5 bases each). CDR1 and CDR2 (germline): MGHRA, YSYEKL. The ends were cut back, 1 base at V and 5 bases at J, with 21 bases in the middle. This CDR3 spans 17 amino acids. CDR3 in DNA: TGCGCCAGCAGCCAAGTTCTTAGCTCCGGGACCCACCACGAGCAGTACTTC. Protein sequence: CASSQVLSSGTHHEQYF.

This clone has at least ten counts. The gene calls are TRBV30 and TRBJ2-5, with D unresolved. The CDR3 length is 12 residues. V lost 0 bases and J 7 bases, leaving 9 bases between the germline ends. Germline V gene data show CDR1 as GTSNPN and CDR2 as SVGIG (reference sequence). The CDR3 coding sequence is TGTGCCTGGAGTGTAATGGGGTTGACCCAGTACTTC. Its protein is CAWSVMGLTQYF.

V and J are TRBV2 and TRBJ1-4; 8 nucleotides align to TRBD1. V lost 3 bases and J lost 7; bases outside the gene matches: 7. Germline V lookup: CDR1 SNHLY, CDR2 FYNNEI. The CDR3 totals 15 residues. CDR3 in amino acids: CASSDPTGVGEKLFF. Here the CDR3 DNA reads TGTGCCAGCAGTGACCCGACAGGGGTGGGTGAAAAACTGTTTTTT.

The chain couples TRBV5-6 to TRBJ2-5, with D unresolved. The CDR3 length is 12 residues. Per germline, CDR1 SGHDT and CDR2 YYEEEE. The V gene lost 2 bases and the J gene lost 2 bases, with 4 bases spanning the gap. The CDR3 is CASSFIQETQYF. CDR3 coding DNA: TGTGCCAGCAGCTTCATACAAGAGACCCAGTACTTC.

The chain links TRBV25-1 to TRBJ2-2; 11 bases agree with TRBD2. The CDR3 is made up of 15 amino acids. V was pared by 6 bases and J by 7 bases, with 7 bases of the junction left unmatched. Germline V gene data show CDR1 as MGHDK and CDR2 as SYGVNS. CDR3 in amino acids: CASSLKTSGDGELFF. CDR3 sequence (DNA): TGTGCCAGCAGCTTAAAGACTAGCGGGGACGGGGAGCTGTTTTTT.

V gene TRBV27 combines with J gene TRBJ2-3, with TRBD2 as a possible D gene (5 bases). Germline assignment: CDR1 MNHEY and CDR2 SMNVEV (reference sequence). Trimming took off 7 bases at V and 13 bases at J, with 15 bases between the two ends. The CDR3 consists of 11 residues. The CDR3 bases are TGTGCCAGCACGGGAAATTTTGGGGAGTATTTT. The encoded protein is CASTGNFGEYF.

Written as DNA, the CDR3 is TGTGCCACCAGCAGGAGGGACGGATGGTCGGGCACCGGGGAGCTGTTTTTT. Residues: CATSRRDGWSGTGELFF. The V gene is TRBV15, the J gene TRBJ2-2, with D perhaps TRBD1 or TRBD2 (5 bases each). Germline V gives CDR1 LNHNV, CDR2 YYDKDF (reference sequence). The CDR3 consists of 17 residues. Deletions cut 3 bases from V and 4 bases from J, with 18 bases between.

The chain carries TRBV4-2 and TRBJ2-7, with 9 bases fitting TRBD2. Trimming at V came to 3 bases and at J to 2 bases, leaving 11 bases not matched to a gene. This CDR3 is built from 17 residues. The germline gives CDR1 LGHNA, CDR2 YNFKEQ. The CDR3 reads CASSQGAGGGNPYEQYF. CDR3 bases: TGTGCCAGCAGCCAGGGGGCGGGAGGGGGCAACCCCTACGAGCAGTACTTC.

About this clone: This same CDR3 is encoded by further DNA sequences in the sample. This sequence joins TRBV19 and TRBJ2-3; a possible D gene is TRBD2 (5 bases). V dropped 2 bases and J dropped 2 bases, with 11 bases sitting between them. Germline values: CDR1 LNHDA, CDR2 SQIVND (reference sequence). The CDR3 runs to 15 residues. CDR3 amino acids: CASSISGLNTDTQYF. CDR3 nucleotide sequence: TGTGCCAGTAGTATATCGGGATTAAACACAGATACGCAGTATTTT.

The chain carries TRBV6-5 and TRBJ2-7; D call uncertain. Germline V gene lookup returns CDR1 MNHEY and CDR2 SVGAGI. V shed 6 bases and J shed 0 bases, with 15 bases lying between them. The CDR3 has 15 amino acids. The CDR3 loop reads CASRPSPGNSYEQYF. In nucleotides, the CDR3 is TGTGCCAGCAGGCCCTCGCCGGGCAACTCCTACGAGCAGTACTTC.

This chain connects TRBV25-1 to TRBJ2-2; D is uncertain. The V gene's germline CDR1 is MGHDK and CDR2 SYGVNS. The V end lost 8 bases, the J end lost 5 bases, and 12 bases lay between the germline ends. This CDR3 comprises 13 residues. CDR3 DNA: TGTGCCAGCGGCTACATGGGGACCGGGGAGCTGTTTTTT. It is translated as CASGYMGTGELFF.

This chain uses TRBV19 with TRBJ2-1; the D is unclear. Germline CDR1 LNHDA, CDR2 SQIVND (reference sequence). This CDR3 has 13 residues. Trimming removed 3 bases at V and 3 bases at J, with 6 bases between. The CDR3: CASSMGYYNEQFF. CDR3 DNA sequence: TGTGCCAGTAGTATGGGGTACTACAATGAGCAGTTCTTC.

The chain joins TRBV6-5 to TRBJ1-2; no clear D gene. The CDR3 is made up of 13 amino acids. V was trimmed by 6 bases and J by 6 bases, leaving 14 bases between them. Germline V gives CDR1 MNHEY, CDR2 SVGAGI. CDR3 bases: TGTGCCAGCAGCCCCTCCTTGCTCCATGGCTACACCTTC. It encodes CASSPSLLHGYTF.

This rearrangement joins TRBV7-6 to TRBJ2-1; D unresolved. The V end was cut by 1 base, the J end by 9 bases, with 10 bases between. The CDR3 extends over 13 amino acids. The germline gives CDR1 SGHVS, CDR2 FNYEAQ. The CDR3 nucleotides are TGTGCCAGCAGCTTAGGAAGGGCGGCTGAGCAGTTCTTC. Its protein product is CASSLGRAAEQFF.

The genes are TRBV2 and TRBJ1-3; D uncertain. There are 15 residues in the CDR3. Germline V gene data show CDR1 as SNHLY and CDR2 as FYNNEI. V lost 6 bases, J lost 0 bases, and 12 bases lay in between. CDR3 sequence reads: CASSPRGGSGNTIYF. For the CDR3, the DNA is TGTGCCAGCAGCCCCAGAGGAGGCTCTGGAAACACCATATATTTT.

The rearrangement joins TRBV11-3 to TRBJ2-3, with D perhaps matching TRBD1 (5 bases). Trimming took 3 bases from V and 6 from J, leaving 10 bases between them. CDR1 is SGHNT and CDR2 is YENEEA in the germline V gene. This CDR3 is 13 amino acids long. CDR3 loop: CASSFQGSDTQYF. Here the CDR3 DNA reads TGTGCCAGCAGCTTCCAGGGTAGTGATACGCAGTATTTT.

The chain joins TRBV7-3 to TRBJ2-6; 9 bases agree with TRBD1. V shed 4 bases, J shed 1 base, and the junction held 11 bases outside the gene matches. The CDR3 has 19 residues. Looked up from germline, CDR1 is SGHTA and CDR2 is FQGTGA. CDR3: CASSSPGDRDHSGANVLTF. For the CDR3, the DNA is TGTGCCAGCAGCTCGCCCGGGGACAGGGATCATTCTGGGGCCAACGTCCTGACTTTC.

The rearrangement uses TRBV2 and TRBJ1-1; 10 nucleotides line up with TRBD1. V trimming: 4 bases; J trimming: 7 bases; junction bases outside the gene matches: 6. CDR1 SNHLY and CDR2 FYNNEI come from the germline V gene. The CDR3 is made up of 14 amino acids. The CDR3 DNA follows: TGTGCCAGCAGTGGACAGGGGGCGCAGGTTGAAGCTTTCTTT. As protein: CASSGQGAQVEAFF.

The V and J genes are TRBV6-1 and TRBJ1-2; 10 bases align to TRBD1. The trim removed 4 bases at V and 7 bases at J, leaving 6 bases unmatched. Germline V CDR1 and CDR2: MNHNS, SASEGT. The CDR3 extends over 14 amino acids. CDR3 in DNA: TGTGCCAGCAGTGTAAGGGGACAGGGGTCTGGCTACACCTTC. Its translation is CASSVRGQGSGYTF.

The sample holds a few counts of this clone. The rearrangement uses TRBV13 and TRBJ1-2; no clear D gene. The CDR3 runs to 13 residues. Trimming cost V 0 bases and J 5 bases, with 7 bases left between them. From germline, CDR1 is PRHDT and CDR2 FYEKMQ (reference sequence). CDR3 nucleotides: TGTGCCAGCAGCTTAGGGGCGGAGTATGGCTACACCTTC. Encoded protein: CASSLGAEYGYTF.

V usage is TRBV20-1 and J usage is TRBJ1-2, with D hard to call. The CDR3 runs 11 residues. Trimming removed 1 base from V and 6 bases from J, with 6 bases in between. CDR1 is DFQATT, CDR2 SNEGSKA, per germline (reference sequence). CDR3 DNA: TGCAGTGCTAGAGTCCCGGATGGCTACACCTTC. It specifies CSARVPDGYTF.

As regards this clone: The identical CDR3 is also encoded by other nucleotide sequences in the sample. The chain combines TRBV5-6 with TRBJ2-3, with D unresolved. V lost 5 bases and J 3 bases, leaving 4 bases between the germline ends. From germline, CDR1 is SGHDT and CDR2 YYEEEE. This CDR3 region has 11 residues. The chain's CDR3 is CASSSTDTQYF. The CDR3 DNA sequence: TGTGCCAGCAGTTCTACAGATACGCAGTATTTT.